A single sample gave rise to the 9 T cell receptor beta chains below, sequenced in a study of cytomegalovirus exposure and HLA in healthy donors. The PCR contained 60 Vbeta and 13 Jbeta primers. Sequencing was performed with immunoSEQ multiplex PCR; in TCRdb, only in-frame clones are kept and a portion is missing. The sample has about 120,000 clones, about 80% seen once; the top ten hold 9% to 15%. Sequenced input: PBMCs. The receptors were sampled from a woman aged 40 to 55 in good health and CMV-seropositive.

The J gene is TRBJ2-1, the V gene TRBV4-1; 8 bases are a match to TRBD2. This CDR3 is 16 amino acids long. V shed 4 bases and J 3 bases; nucleotides not matched to a gene: 8. The germline gives CDR1 MGHRA, CDR2 YSYEKL. In nucleotides, the CDR3 is TGCGCCAGCAGCCCCCGCGGGGGGACCCTCTACAATGAGCAGTTCTTC. Its translation is CASSPRGGTLYNEQFF.

This chain uses TRBV30 with TRBJ2-3; 16 bases agree with TRBD2. Germline V CDR1 and CDR2: GTSNPN, SVGIG (reference sequence). Unmatched junction bases numbered 20, after V lost 2 bases and J lost 6 bases. CDR3 length equals 21 residues. The CDR3 sequence: CAWSSVSGTSGGEGARDTQYF. The CDR3 region has the DNA TGTGCCTGGAGTAGTGTCTCCGGGACTAGCGGGGGGGAAGGGGCCCGGGATACGCAGTATTTT.

This chain connects TRBV18 to TRBJ1-4, with D unresolved. CDR1 KGHSH and CDR2 LQKENI come from the germline V gene. The V gene lost 2 bases and the J gene lost 0 bases, with 10 bases spanning the gap. This CDR3 contains 16 residues. The CDR3 here is CASSPNTATTNEKLFF. The CDR3 DNA reads as TGTGCCAGCTCACCAAACACAGCTACAACTAATGAAAAACTGTTTTTT. The entire variable domain, with the rest obtained from reference TRBV18 and TRBJ1-4, is as follows: NAGVMQNPRHLVRRRGQEARLRCSPMKGHSHVYWYRQLPEEGLKFMVYLQKENIIDESGMPKERFSAEFPKEGPSILRIQQVVRGDSAAYFCASSPNTATTNEKLFFGSGTQLSVL.

Only a few counts were recorded for this clone. The J gene is TRBJ2-5, the V gene TRBV5-1; TRBD2 matches 14 bases. The CDR3 contains 16 residues. In germline, CDR1 is SGHRS, CDR2 YFSETQ. J gave up 2 bases and V 4 bases, and 4 bases lay outside the gene matches. The CDR3 DNA sequence: TGCGCCAGCAGCATCGGACTAGCGGGGGGTCAAGAGACCCAGTACTTC. Protein product: CASSIGLAGGQETQYF. The whole variable domain, filled in from reference TRBV5-1 and TRBJ2-5, reads KAGVTQTPRYLIKTRGQQVTLSCSPISGHRSVSWYQQTPGQGLQFLFEYFSETQRNKGNFPGRFSGRQFSNSRSEMNVSTLELGDSALYLCASSIGLAGGQETQYFGPGTRLLVL.

The rearrangement uses TRBV28 and TRBJ2-1; no reliable D call. V was trimmed by 6 bases and J by 10 bases, leaving 13 bases between them. The CDR3 runs to 12 residues. Per germline, CDR1 MDHEN and CDR2 SYDVKM. The CDR3 DNA is TGTGCCAGCAGCCCAGACTTTCGGGAGCAGTTCTTC. It yields the protein CASSPDFREQFF.

The chain recombines TRBV2 with TRBJ1-2, with a possible D match to TRBD1 (6 bases). This CDR3 comprises 13 residues. Germline CDR1 and CDR2: SNHLY and FYNNEI. V gave up 6 bases and J gave up 7 bases, with 15 bases separating them. CDR3 coding DNA: TGTGCCAGCAGAGCTACAGGGTCGGGTGGCTACACCTTC. This encodes CASRATGSGGYTF.

The chain is built from TRBV30 and TRBJ1-5; 8 positions match TRBD1. This CDR3 contains 14 residues. Germline CDR1 is GTSNPN and CDR2 is SVGIG (reference sequence). V lost 6 bases and J lost 5; bases outside the gene matches: 9. The CDR3 coding sequence is TGTGCCTGTAATTCAGGACAGGGCTATCAGCCCCAGCATTTT. It codes for CACNSGQGYQPQHF.

This clone has a single count. The CDR3 protein is CASSRRGETPNTEAFF. The CDR3 bases are TGCGCCAGCAGCCGGCGGGGGGAGACTCCGAACACTGAAGCTTTCTTT. The rearrangement links TRBV5-1 to TRBJ1-1, with a weak D call TRBD1 (5 bases). Germline CDR1 and CDR2: SGHRS and YFSETQ. The CDR3 has 16 residues. Trimming left V 4 bases short and J 1 base short, with 17 bases between.

The chain is built from TRBV7-7 and TRBJ2-3; 7 bases align to TRBD2. With V trimmed by 5 bases and J by 4 bases, 9 bases remained unmatched. CDR1 and CDR2 (germline): SSHAT, FNYEAQ (reference sequence). This CDR3 is built from 15 residues. CDR3 region: CASSRGTTVADTQYF. The CDR3 DNA reads as TGTGCCAGCAGCCGAGGGACTACCGTAGCAGATACGCAGTATTTT.